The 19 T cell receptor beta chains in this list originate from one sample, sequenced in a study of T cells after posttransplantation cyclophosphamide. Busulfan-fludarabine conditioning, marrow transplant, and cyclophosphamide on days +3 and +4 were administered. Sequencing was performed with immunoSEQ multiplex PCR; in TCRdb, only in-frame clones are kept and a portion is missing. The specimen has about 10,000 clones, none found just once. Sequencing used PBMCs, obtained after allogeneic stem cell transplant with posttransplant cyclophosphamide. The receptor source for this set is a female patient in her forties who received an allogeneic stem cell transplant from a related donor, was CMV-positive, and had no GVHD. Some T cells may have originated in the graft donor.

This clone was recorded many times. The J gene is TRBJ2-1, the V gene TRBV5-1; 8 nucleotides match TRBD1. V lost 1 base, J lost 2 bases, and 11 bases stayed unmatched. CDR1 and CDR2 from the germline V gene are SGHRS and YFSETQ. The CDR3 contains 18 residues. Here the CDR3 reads CASSLRDRGLPPYNEQFF. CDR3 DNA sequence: TGCGCCAGCAGCTTGAGAGACAGGGGCCTCCCTCCCTACAATGAGCAGTTCTTC.

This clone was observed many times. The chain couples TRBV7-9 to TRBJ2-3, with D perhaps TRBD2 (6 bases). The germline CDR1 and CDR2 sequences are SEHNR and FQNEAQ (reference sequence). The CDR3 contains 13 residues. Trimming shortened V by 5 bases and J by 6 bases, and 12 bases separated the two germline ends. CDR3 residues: CASSPRLVDTQYF. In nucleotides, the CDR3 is TGTGCCAGCAGCCCCAGACTAGTGGATACGCAGTATTTT.

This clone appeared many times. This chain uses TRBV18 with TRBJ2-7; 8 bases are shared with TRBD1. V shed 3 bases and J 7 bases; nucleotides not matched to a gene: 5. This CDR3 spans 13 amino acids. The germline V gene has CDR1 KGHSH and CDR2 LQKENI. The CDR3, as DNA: TGTGCCAGCTCACCGGACAGGGCTCTGGAGCAGTACTTC. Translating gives CASSPDRALEQYF.

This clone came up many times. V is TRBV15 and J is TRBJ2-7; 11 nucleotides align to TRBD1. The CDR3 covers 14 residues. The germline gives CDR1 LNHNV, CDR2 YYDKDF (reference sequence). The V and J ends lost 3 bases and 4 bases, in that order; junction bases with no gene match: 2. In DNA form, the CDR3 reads TGTGCCACCAGCAGGGACAGGGGGCTTTACGAGCAGTACTTC. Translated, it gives CATSRDRGLYEQYF.

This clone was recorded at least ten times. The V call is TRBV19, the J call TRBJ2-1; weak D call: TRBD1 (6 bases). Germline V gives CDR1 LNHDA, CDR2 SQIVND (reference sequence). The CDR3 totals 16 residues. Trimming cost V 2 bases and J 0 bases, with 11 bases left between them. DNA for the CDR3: TGTGCCAGTAGTATATGGGACACGGTCTCCTACAATGAGCAGTTCTTC. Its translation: CASSIWDTVSYNEQFF.

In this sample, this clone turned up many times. This CDR3 reads CASSSRTRVYNEQFF. As DNA, the CDR3 is TGTGCCAGCAGTTCTAGGACTAGGGTCTACAATGAGCAGTTCTTC. The V gene is TRBV12-3 or TRBV12-4, the J gene TRBJ2-1; 7 bases line up with TRBD2. After removal of 4 bases from V and 3 bases from J, the junction contained 6 bases not matched to a gene. This CDR3 is 15 amino acids long.

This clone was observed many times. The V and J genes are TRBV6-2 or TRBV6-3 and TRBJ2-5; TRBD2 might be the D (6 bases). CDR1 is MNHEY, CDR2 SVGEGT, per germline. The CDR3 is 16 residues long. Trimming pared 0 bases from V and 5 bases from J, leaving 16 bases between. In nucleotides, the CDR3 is TGTGCCAGCAGTTACTCGGGACTCGACCCAGGGGAGACCCAGTACTTC. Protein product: CASSYSGLDPGETQYF.

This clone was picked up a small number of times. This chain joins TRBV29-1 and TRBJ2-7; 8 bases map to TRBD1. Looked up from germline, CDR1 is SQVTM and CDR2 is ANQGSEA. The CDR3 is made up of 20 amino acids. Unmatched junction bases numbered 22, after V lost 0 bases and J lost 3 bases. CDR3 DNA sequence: TGCAGCGTTGAAGACATTAGGGTTACAAACGGACAGGGCCTTGGCTACGAGCAGTACTTC. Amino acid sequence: CSVEDIRVTNGQGLGYEQYF.

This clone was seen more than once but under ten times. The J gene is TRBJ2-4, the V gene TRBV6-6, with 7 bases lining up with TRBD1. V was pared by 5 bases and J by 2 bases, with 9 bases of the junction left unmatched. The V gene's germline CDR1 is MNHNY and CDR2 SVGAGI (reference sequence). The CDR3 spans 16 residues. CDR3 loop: CASSPRQGLTKNIQYF. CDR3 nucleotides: TGTGCCAGCAGTCCCCGACAGGGCTTGACCAAAAACATTCAGTACTTC.

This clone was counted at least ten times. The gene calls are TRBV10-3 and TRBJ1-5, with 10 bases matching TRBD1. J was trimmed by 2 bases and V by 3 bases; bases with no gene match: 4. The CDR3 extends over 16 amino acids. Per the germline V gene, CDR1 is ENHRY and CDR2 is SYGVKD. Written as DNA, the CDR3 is TGTGCCATCAGTGACCGGGACAGGGGAGGCAATCAGCCCCAGCATTTT. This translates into CAISDRDRGGNQPQHF.

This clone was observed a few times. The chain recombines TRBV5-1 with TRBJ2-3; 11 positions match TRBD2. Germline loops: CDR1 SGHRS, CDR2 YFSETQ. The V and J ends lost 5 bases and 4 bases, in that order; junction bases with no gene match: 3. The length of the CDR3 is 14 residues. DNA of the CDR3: TGCGCCAGCAGGACTAGCGGGGCCCCAGATACGCAGTATTTT. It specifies CASRTSGAPDTQYF.

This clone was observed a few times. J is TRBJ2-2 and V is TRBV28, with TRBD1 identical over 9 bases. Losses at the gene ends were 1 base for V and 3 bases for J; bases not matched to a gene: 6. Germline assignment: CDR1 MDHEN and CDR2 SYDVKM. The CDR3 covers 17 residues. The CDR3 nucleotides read TGTGCCAGCAGTTTATTTGGGGACAGGGAGGACACCGGGGAGCTGTTTTTT. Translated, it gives CASSLFGDREDTGELFF.

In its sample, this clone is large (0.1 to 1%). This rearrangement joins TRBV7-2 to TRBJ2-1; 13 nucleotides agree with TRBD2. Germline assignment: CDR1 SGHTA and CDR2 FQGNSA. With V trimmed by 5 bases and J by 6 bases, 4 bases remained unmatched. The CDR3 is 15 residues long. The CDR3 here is CASSRGLAGANEQFF. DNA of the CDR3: TGTGCCAGCAGCCGCGGACTAGCGGGGGCCAATGAGCAGTTCTTC.

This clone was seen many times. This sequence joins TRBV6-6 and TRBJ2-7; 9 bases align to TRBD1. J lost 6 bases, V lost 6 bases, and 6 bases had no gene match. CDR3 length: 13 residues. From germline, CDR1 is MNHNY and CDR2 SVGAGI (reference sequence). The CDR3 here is CASSPGTGFEQYF. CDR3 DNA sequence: TGTGCCAGCAGCCCTGGGACAGGGTTCGAGCAGTACTTC.

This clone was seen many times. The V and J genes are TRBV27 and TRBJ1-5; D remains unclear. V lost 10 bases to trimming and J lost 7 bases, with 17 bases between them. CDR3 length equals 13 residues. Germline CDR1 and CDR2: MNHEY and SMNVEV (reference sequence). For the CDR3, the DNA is TGTGCCACGAGTGCGGGTAATGGGCAGCCCCAGCATTTT. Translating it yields CATSAGNGQPQHF.

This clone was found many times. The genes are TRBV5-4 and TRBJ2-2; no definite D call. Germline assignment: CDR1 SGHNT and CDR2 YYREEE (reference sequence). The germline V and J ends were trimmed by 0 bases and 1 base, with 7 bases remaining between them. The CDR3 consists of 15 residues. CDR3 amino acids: CASSLGAGNTGELFF. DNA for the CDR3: TGTGCCAGCAGCTTGGGTGCAGGGAACACCGGGGAGCTGTTTTTT.

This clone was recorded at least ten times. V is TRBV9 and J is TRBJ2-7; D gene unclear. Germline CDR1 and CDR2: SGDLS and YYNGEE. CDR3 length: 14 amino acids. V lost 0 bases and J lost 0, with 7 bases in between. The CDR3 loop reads CASSVAHSSYEQYF. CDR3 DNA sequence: TGTGCCAGCAGCGTAGCTCACAGCTCCTACGAGCAGTACTTC.

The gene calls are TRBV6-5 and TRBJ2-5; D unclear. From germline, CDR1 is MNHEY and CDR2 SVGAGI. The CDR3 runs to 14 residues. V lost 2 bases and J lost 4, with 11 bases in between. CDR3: CASSYARQRETQYF. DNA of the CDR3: TGTGCCAGCAGTTACGCCAGGCAGAGAGAGACCCAGTACTTC.

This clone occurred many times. CDR3 sequence: CASRRGTGGEQPQHF. In DNA form, the CDR3 reads TGTGCCAGTAGACGTGGGACAGGGGGCGAACAGCCCCAGCATTTT. This chain uses TRBV19 with TRBJ1-5; TRBD1 matches at 12 bases. After removal of 6 bases from V and 7 bases from J, the junction contained 7 bases not matched to a gene. CDR3 size: 15 residues. Germline V gene data show CDR1 as LNHDA and CDR2 as SQIVND (reference sequence).